A selection of T cell receptor beta chains follows, all from one sample in a study of T cell responses to AZD1222 COVID-19 vaccine. Only in-frame clones appear in the TCRdb table, and some are missing; sequencing was by immunoSEQ multiplex PCR. This table holds approximately 98,000 clones, approximately 89% found once. The material was peripheral blood, obtained on day 0 of MenACWY control vaccination. These receptors were taken from an adult in good health. The CDR3 runs from the conserved cysteine through the conserved F or W. Each record gives: CDR3 DNA, CDR3 protein, D gene, J gene, clone size, V gene. D genes are given only for firm matches. Clone size is given for some rows only: seen once, a few or many times, or a class if the clone is expanded.

CDR3nt: TGTGCCAGCACCCCTCCGGGGGCTGGAAACACCATATATTTT
CDR3aa: CASTPPGAGNTIYF
d_gene: .
j_gene: TRBJ1-3
abundance: .
v_gene: TRBV7-8

CDR3nt: TGTGCCAGTAGTATGCACAGCTACACCGGGGAGCTGTTTTTT
CDR3aa: CASSMHSYTGELFF
d_gene: .
j_gene: TRBJ2-2
abundance: .
v_gene: TRBV19

CDR3nt: TGCGCCAGCAGCCTGGGGGTCGGGGGGAGCACTGAAGCTTTCTTT
CDR3aa: CASSLGVGGSTEAFF
d_gene: .
j_gene: TRBJ1-1
abundance: .
v_gene: TRBV5-1

CDR3nt: TGCAGCGTGGAGGGTGGGTACAGCTATAACTATGGCTACACCTTC
CDR3aa: CSVEGGYSYNYGYTF
d_gene: .
j_gene: TRBJ1-2
abundance: .
v_gene: TRBV29-1

CDR3nt: TGTGCCAGCGGACAGGACGGGGGCTACACCTTC
CDR3aa: CASGQDGGYTF
d_gene: TRBD1
j_gene: TRBJ1-2
abundance: .
v_gene: TRBV9

CDR3nt: TGCAGCGTTAGAGGGGCATCTGGGGCCAACGTCCTGACTTTC
CDR3aa: CSVRGASGANVLTF
d_gene: .
j_gene: TRBJ2-6
abundance: .
v_gene: TRBV29-1

CDR3nt: TGTGCGGGCCGACAGGGAGGTAATAATTCACCCCTCCACTTT
CDR3aa: CAGRQGGNNSPLHF
d_gene: TRBD1
j_gene: TRBJ1-6
abundance: .
v_gene: TRBV6-5

CDR3nt: TGTGCCAGCAGCTTCGATCGCATTAGTACCGGAGAGCAGTTCTTC
CDR3aa: CASSFDRISTGEQFF
d_gene: .
j_gene: TRBJ2-1
abundance: .
v_gene: TRBV5-4

CDR3nt: TGTGCCAGCAGCTTATCAGGGATCACTGAAGCTTTCTTT
CDR3aa: CASSLSGITEAFF
d_gene: .
j_gene: TRBJ1-1
abundance: .
v_gene: TRBV7-8

CDR3nt: TGCGCCAGCAGCCAAGATCGTGGGGGGAGCTCCTACAATGAGCAGTTCTTC
CDR3aa: CASSQDRGGSSYNEQFF
d_gene: .
j_gene: TRBJ2-1
abundance: .
v_gene: TRBV4-3

CDR3nt: TGTGCCAGCAGGACTGGGAACACTGAAGCTTTCTTT
CDR3aa: CASRTGNTEAFF
d_gene: .
j_gene: TRBJ1-1
abundance: .
v_gene: TRBV11-1

CDR3nt: TGTGCCAGCAGCCCCCAAACAGGGATGGACACTGAAGCTTTCTTT
CDR3aa: CASSPQTGMDTEAFF
d_gene: .
j_gene: TRBJ1-1
abundance: .
v_gene: TRBV7-3

CDR3nt: TGCGCCAGCAGCTTGGTGGGGGGTAATGAAAAACTGTTTTTT
CDR3aa: CASSLVGGNEKLFF
d_gene: .
j_gene: TRBJ1-4
abundance: .
v_gene: TRBV5-1

CDR3nt: TGTGCCACTCGACCCGAGGGGGGGGTTGGAGGCTACACCTTC
CDR3aa: CATRPEGGVGGYTF
d_gene: .
j_gene: TRBJ1-2
abundance: .
v_gene: TRBV19

CDR3nt: TGTGCCAGCAGCTTGGAACTAGCTGTGTATGAGCAGTTCTTC
CDR3aa: CASSLELAVYEQFF
d_gene: .
j_gene: TRBJ2-1
abundance: .
v_gene: TRBV5-4

CDR3nt: TGTGCCAGCAGCCCCCCGCAGGGTTTGAACTCCTACAATGAGCAGTTCTTC
CDR3aa: CASSPPQGLNSYNEQFF
d_gene: .
j_gene: TRBJ2-1
abundance: .
v_gene: TRBV5-4

CDR3nt: TGTGCCAGCAGCCAAGGTCAGGGCCTGAATTCACCCCTCCACTTT
CDR3aa: CASSQGQGLNSPLHF
d_gene: .
j_gene: TRBJ1-6
abundance: .
v_gene: TRBV14

CDR3nt: TGTGCCAGCAGCCGGGGGAGGGGCAATAGAGAAAAACTGTTTTTT
CDR3aa: CASSRGRGNREKLFF
d_gene: .
j_gene: TRBJ1-4
abundance: .
v_gene: TRBV7-6

CDR3nt: TGTGCCAGTTACACAGGCGAGGAAGCTAACTATGGCTACACCTTC
CDR3aa: CASYTGEEANYGYTF
d_gene: .
j_gene: TRBJ1-2
abundance: few
v_gene: TRBV19

CDR3nt: TGCGCCAGCAGCTATAGCGGGGGGGCCTTGGAGACCCAGTACTTC
CDR3aa: CASSYSGGALETQYF
d_gene: TRBD2
j_gene: TRBJ2-5
abundance: .
v_gene: TRBV5-1

CDR3nt: TGTGCCAGCAGCGCTACGGGTTCGGGCACTGAAGCTTTCTTT
CDR3aa: CASSATGSGTEAFF
d_gene: .
j_gene: TRBJ1-1
abundance: few
v_gene: TRBV6-4

CDR3nt: TGTGCCTGGAGTGTATCGGGGGGCTCCTACGAGCAGTACTTC
CDR3aa: CAWSVSGGSYEQYF
d_gene: TRBD2
j_gene: TRBJ2-7
abundance: .
v_gene: TRBV30

CDR3nt: TGTGCCAGCAGCACTTACAATGAGCAGTTCTTC
CDR3aa: CASSTYNEQFF
d_gene: .
j_gene: TRBJ2-1
abundance: few
v_gene: TRBV2

CDR3nt: TGTGCCAGCAGCTCGGGACGGAACCCTTATAGCAATCAGCCCCAGCATTTT
CDR3aa: CASSSGRNPYSNQPQHF
d_gene: .
j_gene: TRBJ1-5
abundance: once
v_gene: TRBV5-6